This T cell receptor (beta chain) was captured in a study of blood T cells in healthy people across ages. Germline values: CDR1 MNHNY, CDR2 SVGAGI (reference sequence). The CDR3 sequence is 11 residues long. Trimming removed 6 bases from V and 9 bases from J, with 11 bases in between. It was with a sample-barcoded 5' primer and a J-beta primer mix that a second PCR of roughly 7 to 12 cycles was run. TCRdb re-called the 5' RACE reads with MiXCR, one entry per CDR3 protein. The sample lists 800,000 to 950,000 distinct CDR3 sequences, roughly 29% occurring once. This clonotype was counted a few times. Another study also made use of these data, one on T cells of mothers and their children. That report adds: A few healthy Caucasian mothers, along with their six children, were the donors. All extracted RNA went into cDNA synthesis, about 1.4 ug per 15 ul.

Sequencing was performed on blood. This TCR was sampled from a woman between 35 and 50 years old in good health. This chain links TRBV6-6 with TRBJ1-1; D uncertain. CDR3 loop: CASRVRVQAFF. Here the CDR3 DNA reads TGTGCCAGCAGAGTAAGAGTGCAAGCTTTCTTT.